The clone carrying this T cell receptor (beta chain) was observed many times. No antigen is known for it. The source of the sample is a study of T cells in Graves' hyperthyroidism and ophthalmopathy. Study observations and caveats: The model identified upcoming ophthalmopathy a median approximately six months ahead of onset.

Amplification targeted TCR beta CDR3 regions from RNA transcripts. A set of HTBI primers served as the primers for a first-round RT-PCR of the TCR CDR3. From the multiplex PCR reads, TCRdb called clonotypes with MiXCR, one entry per CDR3 protein. Among 450,000 to 700,000 distinct CDR3 sequences listed, about 43% were seen once. The CDR3 totals 15 residues. V was clipped by 5 bases and J by 5 bases; unmatched bases: 3. Germline assignment: CDR1 SGHAT and CDR2 FQDESV (reference sequence). The clonotype originates from an adult woman with Graves' disease, either hyperthyroidism or ophthalmopathy (not recorded which). Sequencing input: peripheral blood or thyroid tissue (not recorded which). The chain carries TRBV11-1 and TRBJ2-2, with TRBD1 identical over 12 bases. The CDR3 DNA sequence: TGTGCCAGCAGCCGGGACAGGGGGCGTACCGGGGAGCTGTTTTTT. Translating it yields CASSRDRGRTGELFF.